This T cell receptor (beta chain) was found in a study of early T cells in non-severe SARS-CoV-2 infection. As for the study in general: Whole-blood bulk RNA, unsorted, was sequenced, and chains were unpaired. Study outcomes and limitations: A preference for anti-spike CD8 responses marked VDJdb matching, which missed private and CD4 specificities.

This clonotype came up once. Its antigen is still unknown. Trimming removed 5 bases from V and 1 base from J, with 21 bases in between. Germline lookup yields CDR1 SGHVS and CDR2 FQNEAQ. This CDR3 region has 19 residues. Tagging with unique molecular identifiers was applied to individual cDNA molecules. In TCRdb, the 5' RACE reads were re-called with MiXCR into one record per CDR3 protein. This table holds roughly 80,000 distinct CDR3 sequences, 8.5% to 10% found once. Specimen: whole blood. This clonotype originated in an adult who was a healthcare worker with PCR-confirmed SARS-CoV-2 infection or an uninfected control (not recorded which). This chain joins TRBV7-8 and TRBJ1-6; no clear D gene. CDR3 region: CASSRARAASESYNSPLHF. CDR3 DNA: TGTGCCAGCAGCCGGGCGAGGGCAGCTTCGGAGTCCTATAATTCACCCCTCCACTTT.